The 22 T cell receptor beta chains in this list originate from one sample, sequenced in a study of shared clonotypes between healthy human individuals. The protocol was immunoSEQ multiplex PCR, while the TCRdb copy is restricted to in-frame clones and leaves out a portion. The sample lists around 2.1 million clones, under 95% occurring once. In the naive CD8 group, cells lacked CD45RO and were positively selected for CCR7, so terminally differentiated effector memory CD45RA+ cells were left out. The specimen was naive CD8+ T cells from PBMCs. The receptors originated from a young man in good health. Some clones in this sample may be carry-over from other donors' samples.

Concerning this clone: Other DNA sequences of this sample code for an identical CDR3. This chain uses TRBV4-1 with TRBJ2-1; 7 bases are a match to TRBD1. Germline lookup yields CDR1 MGHRA and CDR2 YSYEKL. The CDR3 consists of 15 residues. The V gene end was trimmed by 0 bases and the J gene end by 4 bases; junction bases not matched to a gene: 3. The CDR3 DNA reads TGCGCCAGCAGCCAAGACAGGGGGATTTACAATGAGCAGTTCTTC. Encoded protein: CASSQDRGIYNEQFF.

The genes are TRBV9 and TRBJ2-7, with a weak D call TRBD2 (6 bases). The V and J ends lost 3 bases and 2 bases respectively, with 12 bases between them. The CDR3 totals 14 residues. Germline lookup yields CDR1 SGDLS and CDR2 YYNGEE. The chain's CDR3 is CASSATGAAYEQYF. The CDR3, as DNA: TGTGCCAGCAGCGCAACGGGAGCGGCCTACGAGCAGTACTTC.

The V gene is TRBV9, the J gene TRBJ1-4, with a tentative D call TRBD1 (5 bases). The CDR3 length is 16 residues. V dropped 3 bases and J dropped 5 bases, with 17 bases sitting between them. Germline CDR1 reads SGDLS; CDR2 reads YYNGEE. The CDR3 sequence: CASSDGTDSLNEKLFF. The CDR3 DNA is TGTGCCAGCAGCGACGGGACTGACAGCCTAAATGAAAAACTGTTTTTT.

About this clone itself: One junction end does not reproduce the germline sequence, and a read error may be involved. V gene TRBV7-2 combines with J gene TRBJ2-7; D gene uncertain. Germline assignment: CDR1 SGHTA and CDR2 FQGNSA. There are 13 residues in the CDR3. The CDR3 loop reads CASSLVSSHEQYF. CDR3 in DNA: TGTGCCAGCAGCTTAGTGTCCTCCCACGAGCAGTACTTC.

The J gene is TRBJ2-7, the V gene TRBV9; a possible D gene is TRBD2 (6 bases). This CDR3 spans 15 amino acids. Germline assignment: CDR1 SGDLS and CDR2 YYNGEE. Trimming removed 0 bases from V and 4 bases from J, with 14 bases in between. The CDR3 spells CASSVDAGLRYEQYF. The CDR3 DNA reads TGTGCCAGCAGCGTAGACGCGGGACTTAGATACGAGCAGTACTTC.

The gene calls are TRBV4-2 and TRBJ1-2, with 7 bases lining up with TRBD1. V shed 4 bases, J shed 4 bases, and the junction held 12 bases outside the gene matches. Per the germline V gene, CDR1 is LGHNA and CDR2 is YNFKEQ. The CDR3 sequence is 16 residues long. In nucleotides, the CDR3 is TGTGCCAGCAGCCGGGACCGACAGGGAATTGTCTATGGCTACACCTTC. This encodes CASSRDRQGIVYGYTF.

The J gene is TRBJ1-2, the V gene TRBV28, with D unclear. This CDR3 region has 15 residues. Trimming shortened V by 6 bases and J by 5 bases, and 19 bases separated the two germline ends. Germline loops: CDR1 MDHEN, CDR2 SYDVKM. CDR3 DNA: TGTGCCAGCAGAATATCCGGATTCCCGATTTATGGCTACACCTTC. Translating it yields CASRISGFPIYGYTF.

The CDR3 protein is CAINVGDRRGTGELFF. The CDR3 DNA follows: TGTGCCATCAACGTGGGGGATCGGAGGGGCACCGGGGAGCTGTTTTTT. This rearrangement joins TRBV10-3 to TRBJ2-2; a possible D gene is TRBD2 (6 bases). The CDR3 extends over 16 amino acids. The germline CDR1 and CDR2 sequences are ENHRY and SYGVKD. V lost 7 bases to trimming and J lost 4 bases, with 19 bases between them.

The CDR3 DNA follows: TGTGCCAGCAGCCAAGATGGCGGGAGAGCGGTCGATGAGCAGTTCTTC. Translation: CASSQDGGRAVDEQFF. V and J are TRBV4-2 and TRBJ2-1; 7 nucleotides agree with TRBD2. CDR3 length: 16 amino acids. Germline CDR1 reads LGHNA; CDR2 reads YNFKEQ. V trimming: 0 bases; J trimming: 8 bases; junction bases outside the gene matches: 10.

J is TRBJ2-3 and V is TRBV6-1; D tentatively reads TRBD1 or TRBD2 (5 bases each). CDR1 is MNHNS and CDR2 is SASEGT in the germline V gene. The V and J ends lost 9 bases and 2 bases respectively, with 12 bases between them. The CDR3 contains 13 residues. Here the CDR3 reads CASRDGDTDTQYF. CDR3 DNA: TGTGCCAGTCGGGACGGAGACACAGATACGCAGTATTTT.

This chain links TRBV19 with TRBJ2-6; a possible D gene is TRBD1 (6 bases). This CDR3 has 13 amino acids. V lost 11 bases and J 0 bases, leaving 8 bases between the germline ends. Germline CDR1 LNHDA, CDR2 SQIVND (reference sequence). CDR3 coding DNA: TGTGCCTCAGGGGTCTCTGGGGCCAACGTCCTGACTTTC. This encodes CASGVSGANVLTF.

The rearrangement joins TRBV5-8 to TRBJ1-2, with D possibly matching TRBD1 (5 bases). Trimming cost V 0 bases and J 3 bases, with 15 bases left between them. Germline V gives CDR1 SGHTS, CDR2 YDEGEE. This CDR3 comprises 16 residues. The CDR3 region has the DNA TGTGCCAGCAGCTTGGGCAGGGCTGATTCCTACTATGGCTACACCTTC. Residues: CASSLGRADSYYGYTF.

This sequence joins TRBV11-2 and TRBJ2-3; perhaps TRBD2 as D (6 bases). Germline CDR1 reads SGHAT; CDR2 reads FQNNGV. This CDR3 region has 14 residues. Trimming left V 6 bases short and J 0 bases short, with 10 bases between. CDR3 sequence reads: CASSPGLSTDTQYF. DNA of the CDR3: TGTGCCAGCAGTCCGGGACTGAGCACAGATACGCAGTATTTT.

The rearrangement uses TRBV10-2 and TRBJ2-7, with 9 bases that match TRBD1. Germline V gene sequence: CDR1 WSHSY, CDR2 SAAADI. J was trimmed by 4 bases and V by 0 bases; bases with no gene match: 4. CDR3 length equals 15 residues. In DNA form, the CDR3 reads TGCGCCAGCAGTGAGTCAAGGACAGGGGAATACGAGCAGTACTTC. This sequence encodes CASSESRTGEYEQYF.

The V gene is TRBV27, the J gene TRBJ1-5, with D possibly TRBD1 on 5 matching bases. Germline V gene lookup returns CDR1 MNHEY and CDR2 SMNVEV (reference sequence). V lost 1 base to trimming and J lost 4 bases, with 17 bases between them. The CDR3 length is 17 residues. DNA for the CDR3: TGTGCCAGCAGTTTATTGGGGTGGTCAGGGTCGAATCAGCCCCAGCATTTT. It is translated as CASSLLGWSGSNQPQHF.

The genes are TRBV11-2 and TRBJ2-5; either TRBD1 or TRBD2 may supply D (5 bases each). V lost 4 bases, J lost 0 bases, and 18 bases lay in between. Germline V CDR1 and CDR2: SGHAT, FQNNGV. This CDR3 has 17 residues. CDR3 in DNA: TGTGCCAGCAGCTCGTTAGAGAGCAGGGAGTACCAAGAGACCCAGTACTTC. Amino acid sequence: CASSSLESREYQETQYF.

The rearrangement links TRBV20-1 to TRBJ2-7, with D unresolved. CDR1 is DFQATT, CDR2 SNEGSKA, per germline (reference sequence). The CDR3 is 11 amino acids. Deletions cut 8 bases from V and 3 bases from J, with 11 bases between. CDR3: CSRQPSYEQYF. In DNA, the CDR3 is TGCAGTCGGCAGCCGAGCTACGAGCAGTACTTC.

With respect to this clone: The sample carries other DNA sequences with the same CDR3. The rearrangement joins TRBV6-5 to TRBJ2-7; D tentatively fits TRBD1 or TRBD2 (5 bases each). CDR3 length: 16 residues. Germline lookup yields CDR1 MNHEY and CDR2 SVGAGI. Trimming took off 0 bases at V and 0 bases at J, with 12 bases between the two ends. For the CDR3, the DNA is TGTGCCAGCAGTTACTCGGTGGGGGAAAGCTCCTACGAGCAGTACTTC. It translates to CASSYSVGESSYEQYF.

This chain joins TRBV7-2 and TRBJ2-5, with D possibly TRBD2 on 7 matching bases. The CDR3 totals 15 residues. V gave up 1 base and J gave up 3 bases, with 12 bases separating them. CDR1 is SGHTA and CDR2 is FQGNSA in the germline V gene. CDR3 loop: CASSLVSGGEETQYF. CDR3 DNA: TGTGCCAGCAGCTTAGTGTCGGGGGGCGAAGAGACCCAGTACTTC.

The chain has TRBV9 and TRBJ1-2; 7 nucleotides line up with TRBD1. Germline V gene sequence: CDR1 SGDLS, CDR2 YYNGEE. V was clipped by 4 bases and J by 2 bases; unmatched bases: 8. The CDR3 runs to 15 residues. CDR3 bases: TGTGCCAGCAGCCCCTCGGACAGGCCGAACTATGGCTACACCTTC. Amino acids: CASSPSDRPNYGYTF.

This clone was seen just once. Other DNA sequences from this sample encode an identical CDR3 as well. This chain connects TRBV28 to TRBJ2-7; a possible D gene is TRBD2 (5 bases). The CDR3 runs to 13 residues. The V end was cut by 6 bases, the J end by 3 bases, with 12 bases between. Germline CDR1 MDHEN, CDR2 SYDVKM. Here the CDR3 reads CASSSGRGYEQYF. The CDR3 DNA reads TGTGCCAGCAGCTCCGGACGGGGCTACGAGCAGTACTTC.

The chain recombines TRBV29-1 with TRBJ1-2, with D tentatively TRBD1 (6 bases). The CDR3 has 12 amino acids. Trimming stripped 7 bases from V and 8 bases from J, with 17 bases between. The germline CDR1 and CDR2 sequences are SQVTM and ANQGSEA. The CDR3 DNA is TGCAGCGCAGGCGTCGGGGGGCTGGGCTACACCTTC. It specifies CSAGVGGLGYTF.